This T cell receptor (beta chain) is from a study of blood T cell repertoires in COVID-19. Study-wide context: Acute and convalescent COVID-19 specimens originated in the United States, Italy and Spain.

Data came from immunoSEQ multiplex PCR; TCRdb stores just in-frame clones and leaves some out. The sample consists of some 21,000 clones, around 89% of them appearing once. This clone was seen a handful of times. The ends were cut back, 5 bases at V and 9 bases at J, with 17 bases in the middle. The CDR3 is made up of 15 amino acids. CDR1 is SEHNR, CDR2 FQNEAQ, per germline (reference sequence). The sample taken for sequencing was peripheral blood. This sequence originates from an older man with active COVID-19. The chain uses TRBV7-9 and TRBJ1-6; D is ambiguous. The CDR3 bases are TGTGCCAGCAGCCCCGAGGAGGGCGCGAGTTCACCCCTCCACTTT. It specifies CASSPEEGASSPLHF.